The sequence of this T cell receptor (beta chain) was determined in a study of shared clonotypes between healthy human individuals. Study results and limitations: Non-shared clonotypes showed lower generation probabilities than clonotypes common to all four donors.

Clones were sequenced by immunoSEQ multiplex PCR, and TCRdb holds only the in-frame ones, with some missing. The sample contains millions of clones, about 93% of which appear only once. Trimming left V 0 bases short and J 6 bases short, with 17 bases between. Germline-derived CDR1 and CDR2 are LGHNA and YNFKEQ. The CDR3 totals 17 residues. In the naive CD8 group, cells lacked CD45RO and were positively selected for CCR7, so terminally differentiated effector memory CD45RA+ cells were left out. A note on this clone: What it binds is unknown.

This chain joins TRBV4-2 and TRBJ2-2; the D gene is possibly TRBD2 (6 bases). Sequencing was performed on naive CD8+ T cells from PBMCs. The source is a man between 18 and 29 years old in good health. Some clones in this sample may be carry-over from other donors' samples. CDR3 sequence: CASSQDRSGWGAGELFF. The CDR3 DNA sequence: TGTGCCAGCAGCCAAGATCGGAGCGGCTGGGGGGCCGGGGAGCTGTTTTTT.